The present T cell receptor (beta chain) was sequenced within a study of human T cells and chemical hapten exposure. The ends lost 1 base at V and 9 bases at J; junction bases unmatched: 10. Germline V gene data show CDR1 as SEHNR and CDR2 as FQNEAQ (reference sequence). The CDR3 runs to 16 residues. This clonotype was recorded at least ten times. One entry per CDR3 protein results from TCRdb running MiXCR on the RACE reads. Among 84,000 or so distinct CDR3 sequences, roughly 8.5% were seen once, and the ten largest hold just over 2.5%. Indicated time point: pre-sensitization, week 0. Documented treatment: therapeutic diphenylcyclopropenone sensitization with weekly scalp DPC.

The chain carries TRBV7-9 and TRBJ2-1, with 9 bases that match TRBD2. Sequenced material: whole blood, taken in connection with sensitization to the hapten diphenylcyclopropenone (DPC). This sequence was found in a man in his forties with alopecia areata. Some clones in this sample may be carry-over from other donors' samples. CDR3 coding DNA: TGTGCCAGCAGCTTAGGGCCTAGCGGGACCCCTAGTGAGCAGTTCTTC. Protein sequence: CASSLGPSGTPSEQFF.